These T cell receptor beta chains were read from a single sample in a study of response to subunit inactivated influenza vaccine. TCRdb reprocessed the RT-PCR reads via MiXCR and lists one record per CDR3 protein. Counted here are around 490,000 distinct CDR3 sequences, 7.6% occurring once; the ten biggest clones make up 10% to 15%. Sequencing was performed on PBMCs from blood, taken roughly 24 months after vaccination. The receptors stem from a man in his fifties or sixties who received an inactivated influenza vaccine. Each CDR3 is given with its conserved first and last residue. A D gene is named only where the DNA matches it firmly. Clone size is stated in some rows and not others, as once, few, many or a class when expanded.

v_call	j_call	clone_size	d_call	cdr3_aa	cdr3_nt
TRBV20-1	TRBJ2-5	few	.	CSARPDKHLTWAQYF	TGCAGTGCTAGGCCGGACAAGCACCTAACGTGGGCCCAGTACTTC
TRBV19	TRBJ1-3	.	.	CASGQLGNTIYF	TGTGCCAGCGGACAGCTTGGAAACACCATATATTTT
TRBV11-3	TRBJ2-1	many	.	CASSNPKGNEQFF	TGTGCCAGCAGCAACCCCAAGGGGAATGAGCAGTTCTTC
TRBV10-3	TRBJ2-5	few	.	CAISGSRGVEQETQYF	TGTGCCATCAGTGGAAGCAGAGGGGTAGAACAAGAGACCCAGTACTTC
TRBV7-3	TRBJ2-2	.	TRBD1	CASSSTGGVSGELFF	TGTGCCAGCAGTTCGACAGGGGGCGTTTCCGGGGAGCTGTTTTTT
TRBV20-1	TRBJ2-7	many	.	CSATSWGEIGIDRYEQYF	TGCAGTGCTACGAGTTGGGGTGAAATTGGGATTGATCGGTACGAGCAGTACTTC
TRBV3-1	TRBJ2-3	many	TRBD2	CASSLRTSGSTDTQYF	TGTGCCAGCAGCCTTCGGACTAGCGGGAGTACAGATACGCAGTATTTT
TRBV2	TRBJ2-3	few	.	CASSPKSGQATQYF	TGTGCCAGCAGCCCAAAATCGGGTCAGGCTACGCAGTATTTT
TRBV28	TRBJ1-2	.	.	CASSSDWTSHYGYTF	TGTGCCAGCAGTTCCGACTGGACAAGCCACTATGGCTACACCTTC
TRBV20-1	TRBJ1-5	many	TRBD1	CTNRDSDQPQHF	TGCACCAACCGGGACAGCGATCAGCCCCAGCATTTT
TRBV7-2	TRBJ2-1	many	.	CASSPYYSSYNEQFF	TGTGCCAGCAGCCCCTACTATAGCTCCTACAATGAGCAGTTCTTC
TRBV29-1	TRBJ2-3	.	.	CSVEIRGTVADTQYF	TGCAGCGTTGAAATAAGGGGGACCGTGGCAGATACGCAGTATTTT